Listed below are T cell receptor beta chains from one sample, sequenced in a study of blood T cell repertoires in COVID-19. Assay used: immunoSEQ multiplex PCR; TCRdb lists only in-frame clones, some missing. The table includes approximately 74,000 clones, approximately 86% detected once. The sequencing input was peripheral blood. Receptors were obtained from a man in his 70s with acute or convalescent COVID-19. CDR3s include the opening cysteine and the closing phenylalanine or tryptophan. Each record gives: J gene, V gene, CDR3 length, clone size, CDR3 protein. Where a row states a size, it is once, few, many or the class of an expanded clone; other rows omit it.

TRBJ2-1 | TRBV12-3/TRBV12-4 | 13 | - | CASRTLSYNEQFF
TRBJ1-2 | TRBV3-1/TRBV3-2 | 11 | - | CASSLTGGYTF
TRBJ1-2 | TRBV3-1/TRBV3-2 | 13 | - | CASSQVTGYGYTF
TRBJ1-1 | TRBV18 | 13 | - | CASSPPGGYEAFF
TRBJ2-7 | TRBV10-3 | 13 | - | CAAQREPAYEQYF
TRBJ2-7 | TRBV10-3 | 13 | - | CATNARESYEQYF
TRBJ1-1 | TRBV29-1 | 15 | - | CSGRGTPTMNTEAFF
TRBJ1-1 | TRBV5-1 | 16 | - | CASSLTLTGGGTEAFF
TRBJ2-7 | TRBV19 | 14 | - | CASSTHRGTYEQYF
TRBJ2-1 | TRBV10-1 | 12 | - | CASSEPRGDQFF
TRBJ1-5 | TRBV15 | 16 | - | CATSRVRGRGNQPQHF
TRBJ2-1 | TRBV11-2 | 16 | - | CASSLGGYRAYNEQFF
TRBJ2-3 | TRBV5-4 | 16 | - | CASSSASGGSTDTQYF
TRBJ2-1 | TRBV9 | 15 | - | CASSVETGSYNEQFF
TRBJ2-1 | TRBV2 | 13 | - | CASAASGYNEQFF
TRBJ2-7 | TRBV6-6 | 13 | - | CASSHGGVREQYF
TRBJ2-5 | TRBV3-1/TRBV3-2 | 12 | - | CASKAGAETQYF
TRBJ2-3 | TRBV9 | 14 | - | CASSVFTSTDTQYF
TRBJ1-1 | TRBV10-3 | 14 | - | CAISESAGGGEAFF
TRBJ1-2 | TRBV18 | 15 | - | CASSPGAAQGYGYTF
TRBJ2-3 | TRBV28 | 14 | - | CASSRAGGGDTQYF
TRBJ2-7 | TRBV9 | 14 | - | CASSAGTGFYEQYF
TRBJ2-2 | TRBV10-2 | 15 | - | CASTNGPGNTGELFF
TRBJ2-1 | TRBV5-6 | 19 | - | CASSLFGTSGPLGNNEQFF
TRBJ1-2 | TRBV5-8 | 15 | - | CASSFPETFNYGYTF
TRBJ2-7 | TRBV5-1 | 17 | - | CASSLAPFPSGSYEQYF
TRBJ2-7 | TRBV29-1 | 15 | - | CSVVPPGGPAYEQYF
TRBJ2-3 | TRBV3-1/TRBV3-2 | 16 | - | CASSQRAGGTTDTQYF
TRBJ1-5 | TRBV19 | 16 | - | CASSMRLQTSNQPQHF
TRBJ2-7 | TRBV30 | 13 | once | CAWDQGDRSEQYF
TRBJ2-2 | TRBV4-3 | 17 | - | CASSQDVVSANTGELFF
TRBJ2-3 | TRBV19 | 16 | - | CASRVVAGRATDTQYF
TRBJ2-7 | TRBV6-1 | 16 | - | CASSGGPGQGSYEQYF
TRBJ2-3 | TRBV28 | 14 | - | CATRGGGLPDTQYF
TRBJ2-1 | TRBV10-1 | 12 | - | CASPVVADEQFF
TRBJ2-3 | TRBV5-4 | 16 | - | CASSLSSGGSTDTQYF
TRBJ2-2 | TRBV5-1 | 15 | - | CASSLGQGGTGELFF
TRBJ1-6 | TRBV3-1/TRBV3-2 | 15 | - | CASSQDSLQVSPLHF
TRBJ1-5 | TRBV19 | 16 | once | CASSNRYGRYNQPQHF
TRBJ2-7 | TRBV2 | 12 | - | CASSSDTYEQYF
TRBJ1-2 | TRBV7-9 | 14 | - | CASSLEQGRDGYTF
TRBJ2-1 | TRBV6-5 | 15 | - | CASSRGASSYNEQFF